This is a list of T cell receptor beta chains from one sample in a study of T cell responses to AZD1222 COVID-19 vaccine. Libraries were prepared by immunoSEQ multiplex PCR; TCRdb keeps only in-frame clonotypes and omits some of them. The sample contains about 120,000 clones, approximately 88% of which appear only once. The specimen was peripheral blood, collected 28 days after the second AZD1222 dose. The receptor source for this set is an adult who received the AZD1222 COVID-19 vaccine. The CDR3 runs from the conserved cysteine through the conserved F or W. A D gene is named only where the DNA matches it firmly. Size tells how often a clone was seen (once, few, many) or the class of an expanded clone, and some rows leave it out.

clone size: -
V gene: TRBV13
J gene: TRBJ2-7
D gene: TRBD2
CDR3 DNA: TGTGCCAGCAGCCCCCGACTAGCGAACTCCTACGAGCAGTACTTC
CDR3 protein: CASSPRLANSYEQYF

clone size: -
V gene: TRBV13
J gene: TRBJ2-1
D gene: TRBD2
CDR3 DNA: TGTGCCAGCAACTTAGGGGTAGCGGGGGGCGGTGAGCAGTTCTTC
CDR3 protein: CASNLGVAGGGEQFF

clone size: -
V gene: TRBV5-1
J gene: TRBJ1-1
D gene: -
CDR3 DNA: TGCGCCAGCAGGCTTCAGCTGAACACTGAAGCTTTCTTT
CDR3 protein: CASRLQLNTEAFF

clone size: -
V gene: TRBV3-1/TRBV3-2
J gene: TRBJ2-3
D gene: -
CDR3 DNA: TGTGCCAGCAGCCAGGGGGCTAGCACAGATACGCAGTATTTT
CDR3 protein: CASSQGASTDTQYF

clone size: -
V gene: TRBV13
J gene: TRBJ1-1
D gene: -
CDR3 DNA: TGTGCCAGCAGCTTAGGGACAGGAGGAGGGACCCCAACCACTGAAGCTTTCTTT
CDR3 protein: CASSLGTGGGTPTTEAFF

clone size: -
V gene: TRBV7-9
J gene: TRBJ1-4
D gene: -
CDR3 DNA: TGTGCCAGCAGCTTCTCCGGGCCAGCGGATAACGAAAAACTGTTTTTT
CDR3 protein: CASSFSGPADNEKLFF

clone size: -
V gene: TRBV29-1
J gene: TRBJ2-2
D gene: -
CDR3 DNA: TGCAGTGGGACAAACACCGGGGAGCTGTTTTTT
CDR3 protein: CSGTNTGELFF

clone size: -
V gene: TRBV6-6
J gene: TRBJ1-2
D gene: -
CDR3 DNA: TGTGCCAGCACTGACGCGTCCTCTAACTATGGCTACACCTTC
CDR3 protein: CASTDASSNYGYTF

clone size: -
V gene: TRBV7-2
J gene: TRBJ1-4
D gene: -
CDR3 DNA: TGTGCCAGCAGCTTAGGAGGGTACGAGCCTAATGAAAAACTGTTTTTT
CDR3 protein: CASSLGGYEPNEKLFF

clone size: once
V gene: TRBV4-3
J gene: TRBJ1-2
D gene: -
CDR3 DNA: TGCGCCAGCAGCCAAGATTGGACTTTCCGATATGGCTACACCTTC
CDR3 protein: CASSQDWTFRYGYTF

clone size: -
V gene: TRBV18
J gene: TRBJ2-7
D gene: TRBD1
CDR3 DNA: TGTGCCAGCTCACCACTGCAGGGGGCGCAAAATTACGAGCAGTACTTC
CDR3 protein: CASSPLQGAQNYEQYF

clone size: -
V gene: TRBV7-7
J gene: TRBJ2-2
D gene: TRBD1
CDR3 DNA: TGTGCTAGCAGCGCGATTGGACAGGGGGGTTCCGGGGAGCTGTTTTTT
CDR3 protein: CASSAIGQGGSGELFF

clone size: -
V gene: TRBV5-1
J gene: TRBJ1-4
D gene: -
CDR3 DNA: TGCGCCAGCAGCCAGGGGTCCTCAACTAATGAAAAACTGTTTTTT
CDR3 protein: CASSQGSSTNEKLFF

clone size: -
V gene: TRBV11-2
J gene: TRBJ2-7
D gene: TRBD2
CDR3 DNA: TGTGCCAGCAGCTTAACTAGCGGCACCTACGAGCAGTACTTC
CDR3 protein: CASSLTSGTYEQYF

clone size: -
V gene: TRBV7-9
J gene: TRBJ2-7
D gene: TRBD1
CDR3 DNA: TGTGCCAGCAGCCCTGACAGGGTCCTCGAGCAGTACTTC
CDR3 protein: CASSPDRVLEQYF

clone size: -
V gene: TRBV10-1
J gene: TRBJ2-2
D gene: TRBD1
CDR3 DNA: TGCGCCAGCAGTGCCGGGACAGGGGGTCCCGGGGAGCTGTTTTTT
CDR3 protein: CASSAGTGGPGELFF

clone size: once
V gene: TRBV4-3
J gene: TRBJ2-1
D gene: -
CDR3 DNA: TGCGCCAGCAGCCAAGATGCCAGGGATTTAAATGAGCAGTTCTTC
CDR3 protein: CASSQDARDLNEQFF

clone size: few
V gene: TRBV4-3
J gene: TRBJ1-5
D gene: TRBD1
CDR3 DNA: TGCGCCAGCAGCCGGGACAGGGTCTCTACTCAGCCCCAGCATTTT
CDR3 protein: CASSRDRVSTQPQHF

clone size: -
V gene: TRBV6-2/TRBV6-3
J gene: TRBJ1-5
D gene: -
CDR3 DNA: TGTGCCAGCAGTTACACCCGTCTGGGTAGGCCCAATCAGCCCCAGCATTTT
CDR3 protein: CASSYTRLGRPNQPQHF

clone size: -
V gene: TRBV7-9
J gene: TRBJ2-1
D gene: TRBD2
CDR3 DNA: TGTGCCAGCCGACCTAGCGGGGGAGACAATGAGCAGTTCTTC
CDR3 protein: CASRPSGGDNEQFF

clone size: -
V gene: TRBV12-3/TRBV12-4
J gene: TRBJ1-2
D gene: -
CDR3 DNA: TGTGCCAGCAGGAAGGACAGCTATGGCTACACCTTC
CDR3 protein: CASRKDSYGYTF

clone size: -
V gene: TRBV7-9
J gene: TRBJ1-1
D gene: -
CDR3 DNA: TGTGCCAGCAGCTTAGCGGGGTCGAGGGCTTTCTTT
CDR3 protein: CASSLAGSRAFF

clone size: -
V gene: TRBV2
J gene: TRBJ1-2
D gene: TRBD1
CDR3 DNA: TGTGCCAGCCGGACAGGGTGGGGTTCGGTGAGCTATGGCTACACCTTC
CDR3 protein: CASRTGWGSVSYGYTF

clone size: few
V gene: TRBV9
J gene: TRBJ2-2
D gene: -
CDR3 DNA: TGTGCCAGCAGCGTAGCAGGGAGGAACACCGGGGAGCTGTTTTTT
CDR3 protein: CASSVAGRNTGELFF

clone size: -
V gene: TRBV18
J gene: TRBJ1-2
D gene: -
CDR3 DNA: TGTGCCAGCTCACCCCCCAGTCAGGGACACTATGGCTACACCTTC
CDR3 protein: CASSPPSQGHYGYTF

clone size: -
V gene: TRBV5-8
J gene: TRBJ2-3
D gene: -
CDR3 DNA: TGTGCCAGCAGCTTGTACAGAGATACGCAGTATTTT
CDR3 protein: CASSLYRDTQYF

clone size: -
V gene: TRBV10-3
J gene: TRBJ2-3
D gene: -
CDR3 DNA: TGTGCCATCAGTAGACTCTCAGGTACAGATACGCAGTATTTT
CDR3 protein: CAISRLSGTDTQYF

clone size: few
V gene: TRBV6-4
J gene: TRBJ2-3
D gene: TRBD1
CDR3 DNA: TGTGCCAGCAGTCTTCAGGGGGCGACAGATACGCAGTATTTT
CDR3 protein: CASSLQGATDTQYF